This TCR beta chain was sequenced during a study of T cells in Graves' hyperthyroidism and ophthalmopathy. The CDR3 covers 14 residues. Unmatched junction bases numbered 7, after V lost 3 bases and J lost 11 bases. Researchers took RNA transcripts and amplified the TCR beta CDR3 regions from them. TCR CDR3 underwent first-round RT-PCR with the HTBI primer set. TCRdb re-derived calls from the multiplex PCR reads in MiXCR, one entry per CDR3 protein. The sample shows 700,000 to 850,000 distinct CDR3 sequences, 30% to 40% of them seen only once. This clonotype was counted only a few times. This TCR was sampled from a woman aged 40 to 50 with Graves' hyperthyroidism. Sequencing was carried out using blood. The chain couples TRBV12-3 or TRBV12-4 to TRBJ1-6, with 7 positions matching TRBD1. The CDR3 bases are TGTGCCAGCAGTTTGCAACAGGGGAGAACACCCCTCCACTTT. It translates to CASSLQQGRTPLHF.